The clone carrying this TCR beta chain has ten or more counts. TCRdb reanalysed the PCR reads using MiXCR and keeps one entry per CDR3 protein. This table holds roughly 630,000 distinct CDR3 sequences, 25% found once. The data originate from a study of molecular identifiers for immune sequencing clone quantification. Trimming left V 6 bases short and J 4 bases short, with 9 bases between. CDR1 is DFQATT, CDR2 SNEGSKA, per germline (reference sequence). The CDR3 length is 11 residues. When naive CD8 T cells were sorted, they were gated as CD8+CD4-CCR7+CD45RA+. This clonotype was sampled from a human donor in good health. Some libraries in this study had Jurkat cell RNA spiked in. The specimen sequenced was naive CD8+ T cells from blood, with Jurkat cell RNA spiked in. Subset indicated: FACS-sorted CD8+CD4-CCR7+CD45RA+ naive T cells. This chain connects TRBV20-1 to TRBJ1-2; D unresolved. CDR3 DNA: TGCAGTGCCGCCAGGTCCTATGGCTACACCTTC. This codes for CSAARSYGYTF.